These 28 T cell receptor beta chains came from one sample sequenced in a study of CXCR3-negative and CXCR3-positive naive CD8 T cells. Which antigens these TCRs recognize remains unknown. The authors prepared UMI-labeled TRB cDNA libraries by 5' RACE. For each CDR3 protein, TCRdb gives one entry from its re-call of the 5' RACE reads, without DNA. The table lists 150,000 or so distinct CDR3 sequences. Study outcomes and limitations: A higher hydrophobicity marked the TRB CDR3s of CXCR3-positive naive cells versus CXCR3-negative naive cells.

The sequencing input was naive CXCR3+ CD8+ T cells from blood. This sample's subset: CD45RO-CCR7+CD27+CD95- naive CD8+ T cells expressing CXCR3 (TNR3+). These receptors all stem from a human donor in good health. Some clones in this sample may be carry-over from other donors' samples.

This chain uses TRBV10-3 with TRBJ2-3. Per germline, CDR1 ENHRY and CDR2 SYGVKD. The CDR3 sequence is 13 residues long. CDR3 protein: CAIGWTSTDTQYF.

J is TRBJ2-3 and V is TRBV29-1. The CDR3 has 13 residues. Per germline, CDR1 SQVTM and CDR2 ANQGSEA. CDR3 protein: CSVEALAGDTQYF.

The chain combines TRBV7-9 with TRBJ2-7; TCRdb outputs TRBD1, but without DNA this stays unchecked. Germline assignment: CDR1 SEHNR and CDR2 FQNEAQ (reference sequence). The CDR3 contains 13 residues. The CDR3 loop reads CASSPGQFYEQYF. Full variable domain (rest looked up from reference TRBV7-9 and TRBJ2-7): DTGVSQNPRHKITKRGQNVTFRCDPISEHNRLYWYRQTLGQGPEFLTYFQNEAQLEKSRLLSDRFSAERPKGSFSTLEIQRTEQGDSAMYLCASSPGQFYEQYFGPGTRLTVT.

V usage is TRBV7-3 and J usage is TRBJ1-1; TCRdb picks TRBD1, but there is no DNA to check that call. The CDR3 covers 14 residues. The germline gives CDR1 SGHTA, CDR2 FQGTGA. The CDR3 here is CASSPTGGETEAFF.

This rearrangement joins TRBV5-1 to TRBJ2-1. This CDR3 is built from 12 residues. Germline V gene lookup returns CDR1 SGHRS and CDR2 YFSETQ. CDR3 region: CASSYQGNEQFF.

The chain uses TRBV7-6 and TRBJ2-5; TCRdb gives TRBD1 as the D gene, but with no DNA this cannot be confirmed. The germline gives CDR1 SGHVS, CDR2 FNYEAQ. The CDR3 consists of 14 residues. The CDR3 protein is CASSLITGGETQYF. The entire variable domain, with the rest obtained from reference TRBV7-6 and TRBJ2-5, is as follows: GAGVSQSPRYKVTKRGQDVALRCDPISGHVSLYWYRQALGQGPEFLTYFNYEAQQDKSGLPNDRFSAERPEGSISTLTIQRTEQRDSAMYRCASSLITGGETQYFGPGTRLLVL.

The rearrangement uses TRBV29-1 and TRBJ2-1; the TCRdb call, TRBD2, lacks DNA for checking. Germline V lookup: CDR1 SQVTM, CDR2 ANQGSEA. The CDR3 is 14 amino acids. CDR3 region: CSVIKRDRSNQQFF.

The chain's CDR3 is CASSWDSDYEQYF. This chain links TRBV5-1 with TRBJ2-7. Germline CDR1 SGHRS, CDR2 YFSETQ. This CDR3 region has 13 residues.

The V and J genes are TRBV6-5 and TRBJ2-1. The CDR3 totals 13 residues. CDR1 and CDR2 (germline): MNHEY, SVGAGI. CDR3: CASSGSSYNEQFF.

The chain is built from TRBV7-8 and TRBJ2-3; TCRdb's D call of TRBD2 is untestable without DNA. Per germline, CDR1 SGHVS and CDR2 FQNEAQ. This CDR3 region has 17 residues. CDR3: CASSLPRLGGGRRSQYF.

V is TRBV12-3 or TRBV12-4 and J is TRBJ2-5; TCRdb's D gene call, TRBD2, goes unchecked for lack of DNA. The CDR3 is 15 amino acids. CDR3 protein: CASSLTFPPQETQYF.

The chain links TRBV12-3 or TRBV12-4 to TRBJ1-2; no DNA is available, so the TRBD1 call from TCRdb remains unchecked. This CDR3 contains 13 residues. The CDR3 sequence is CASTLQGDYGYTF.

This chain links TRBV11-2 with TRBJ2-4; TCRdb gives TRBD2 as the D gene, but with no DNA this cannot be confirmed. Germline V gene data show CDR1 as SGHAT and CDR2 as FQNNGV. The length of the CDR3 is 17 residues. CDR3 residues: CASSLATSGGHKNIQYF.

The gene calls are TRBV14 and TRBJ2-7. Germline V gene data show CDR1 as SGHDN and CDR2 as FVKESK. The CDR3 length is 13 residues. CDR3 in amino acids: CASSRGEDYEQYF.

This sequence joins TRBV7-9 and TRBJ2-3; TCRdb picks TRBD2, but there is no DNA to check that call. Germline V gene sequence: CDR1 SEHNR, CDR2 FQNEAQ (reference sequence). The CDR3 totals 16 residues. The CDR3 reads CASSPPTGGRTDTQYF.

The rearrangement joins TRBV20-1 to TRBJ2-1; the TCRdb D gene call, TRBD2, has no DNA to confirm it. Germline CDR1 and CDR2: DFQATT and SNEGSKA (reference sequence). The CDR3 is 17 residues long. The CDR3 loop reads CSAIGTSGSSSYNEQFF.

The CDR3 reads CASSQGIDTQYF. The V gene is TRBV7-6, the J gene TRBJ2-3. Germline assignment: CDR1 SGHVS and CDR2 FNYEAQ. The CDR3 is made up of 12 amino acids.

The rearrangement uses TRBV7-6 and TRBJ2-3; without DNA, the TCRdb call of TRBD1 cannot be checked. The CDR3 is made up of 15 amino acids. Germline CDR1 SGHVS, CDR2 FNYEAQ. CDR3 residues: CASSFRGNPTDTQYF. Full variable domain (rest looked up from reference TRBV7-6 and TRBJ2-3): GAGVSQSPRYKVTKRGQDVALRCDPISGHVSLYWYRQALGQGPEFLTYFNYEAQQDKSGLPNDRFSAERPEGSISTLTIQRTEQRDSAMYRCASSFRGNPTDTQYFGPGTRLTVL.

The CDR3 is CASSFIRGRRDEQFF. This chain links TRBV7-3 with TRBJ2-1; TCRdb proposes TRBD1, but this gene call is untestable without DNA. The CDR3 is made up of 15 amino acids. The germline V gene encodes CDR1 SGHTA and CDR2 FQGTGA.

The chain links TRBV7-9 to TRBJ2-7; the TRBD1 assignment by TCRdb is unverifiable without DNA. The CDR3 has 15 amino acids. The germline gives CDR1 SEHNR, CDR2 FQNEAQ (reference sequence). Here the CDR3 reads CASSLGLGGDEEQYF.

The chain employs TRBV14 and TRBJ2-7; TCRdb indicates TRBD2, and absent DNA this call remains unverified. Germline CDR1 reads SGHDN; CDR2 reads FVKESK. The CDR3 loop spans 13 amino acids. CDR3 protein: CASSQDRRDEQYF.

The rearrangement links TRBV10-1 to TRBJ2-3; TCRdb selects TRBD2, and the lack of DNA leaves this call unchecked. The CDR3 runs 19 residues. Germline CDR1 reads WNHNN; CDR2 reads SYGVQD (reference sequence). CDR3 in amino acids: CASSEWPSFLVTRTDTQYF.

The V gene is TRBV4-1, the J gene TRBJ1-5; TCRdb reports TRBD1, a call that lacks DNA to check it against. Germline V gene data show CDR1 as MGHRA and CDR2 as YSYEKL. The CDR3 is 15 residues long. The CDR3 loop reads CASSHVTGNNQPQHF.

This chain uses TRBV5-1 with TRBJ1-1; the D call from TCRdb, TRBD1, cannot be confirmed without DNA. The CDR3 covers 13 residues. Germline values: CDR1 SGHRS, CDR2 YFSETQ. The CDR3 loop reads CASSLEGAAEAFF.

The chain uses TRBV5-1 and TRBJ2-7; TCRdb's D gene call, TRBD1, goes unchecked for lack of DNA. This CDR3 spans 14 amino acids. Germline V gene data show CDR1 as SGHRS and CDR2 as YFSETQ. The CDR3 reads CASTPFPRSYEQYF.

The chain links TRBV11-3 to TRBJ1-1; TCRdb gives TRBD1 as the D gene, but with no DNA this cannot be confirmed. The CDR3 is 22 amino acids. Germline-derived CDR1 and CDR2 are SGHNT and YENEEA. Here the CDR3 reads CASSLESLMRGKGGLMNTEAFF. Variable domain in full (rest from reference TRBV11-3 and TRBJ1-1): EAGVVQSPRYKIIEKKQPVAFWCNPISGHNTLYWYLQNLGQGPELLIRYENEEAVDDSQLPKDRFSAERLKGVDSTLKIQPAELGDSAVYLCASSLESLMRGKGGLMNTEAFFGQGTRLTVV.

This chain's CDR3 is CAISDRDFSYEQYF. This rearrangement joins TRBV10-3 to TRBJ2-7; TCRdb's D call, TRBD2, is unchecked because there is no DNA. CDR3 size: 14 residues. CDR1 is ENHRY, CDR2 SYGVKD, per germline.

V is TRBV6-5 and J is TRBJ1-4. This CDR3 spans 17 amino acids. Per the germline V gene, CDR1 is MNHEY and CDR2 is SVGAGI. The CDR3 protein is CASSDWPKPATNEKLFF.